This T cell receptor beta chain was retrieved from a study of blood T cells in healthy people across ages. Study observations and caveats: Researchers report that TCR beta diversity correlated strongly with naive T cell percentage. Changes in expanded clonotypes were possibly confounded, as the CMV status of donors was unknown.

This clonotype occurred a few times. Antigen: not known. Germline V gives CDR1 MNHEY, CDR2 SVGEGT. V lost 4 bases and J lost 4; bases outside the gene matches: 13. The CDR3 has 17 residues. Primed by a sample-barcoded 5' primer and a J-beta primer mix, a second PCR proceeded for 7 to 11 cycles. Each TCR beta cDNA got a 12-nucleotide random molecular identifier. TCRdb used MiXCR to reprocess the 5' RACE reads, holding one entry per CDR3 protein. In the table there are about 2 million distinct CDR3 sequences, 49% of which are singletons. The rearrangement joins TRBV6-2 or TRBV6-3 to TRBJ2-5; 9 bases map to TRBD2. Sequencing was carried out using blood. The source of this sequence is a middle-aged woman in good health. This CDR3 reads CASSSHQGLASVETQYF. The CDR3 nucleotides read TGTGCCAGCAGTTCACACCAAGGACTAGCGTCCGTAGAGACCCAGTACTTC.